These 18 T cell receptor beta chains originate from one sample sequenced in a study of cytomegalovirus exposure and HLA in healthy donors. PCR amplification relied on 60 Vbeta primers (plus 13 Jbeta primers). Libraries were prepared by immunoSEQ multiplex PCR; TCRdb keeps only in-frame clonotypes and omits some of them. The profile shows 95,000 to 150,000 clones, 15% to 19% of them singletons. The sample consisted of PBMCs. Receptors originate from a woman aged 18 to 35 in good health and CMV-seronegative.

V and J are TRBV2 and TRBJ1-2; TRBD1 might be the D (5 bases). Germline loops: CDR1 SNHLY, CDR2 FYNNEI. The V end was cut by 5 bases, the J end by 0 bases, with 19 bases between. This CDR3 contains 17 residues. The DNA for the CDR3 is TGTGCCAGCAGTATAGATCCCTACAGGTCCTCTAACTATGGCTACACCTTC. This encodes CASSIDPYRSSNYGYTF.

This clone was counted a few times. The chain combines TRBV6-5 with TRBJ2-7, with D tentatively TRBD1 (6 bases). Deletions cut 6 bases from V and 1 base from J, with 13 bases between. The V gene's germline CDR1 is MNHEY and CDR2 SVGAGI. The CDR3 is 14 residues long. DNA for the CDR3: TGTGCCAGCAGACAGGGTAGGGAATCCTACGAGCAGTACTTC. It translates to CASRQGRESYEQYF.

The chain links TRBV10-2 to TRBJ2-2, with a tentative D call TRBD2 (6 bases). Between the trimmed V and J ends, which lost 8 bases and 4 bases, there was a span of 14 bases. This CDR3 has 14 residues. The V gene's germline CDR1 is WSHSY and CDR2 SAAADI. The CDR3 sequence: CASRDSTSTGELFF. Here the CDR3 DNA reads TGCGCCAGCCGGGACTCAACCTCCACCGGGGAGCTGTTTTTT.

The chain couples TRBV4-1 to TRBJ1-5, with no clear D. CDR3 size: 21 residues. Deletions cut 0 bases from V and 0 bases from J, with 24 bases between. CDR1 and CDR2 (germline): MGHRA, YSYEKL. This chain's CDR3 is CASSQDLGRLPTPYSNQPQHF. The CDR3 DNA is TGCGCCAGCAGCCAAGACTTAGGGAGACTACCGACGCCTTATAGCAATCAGCCCCAGCATTTT.

The chain recombines TRBV19 with TRBJ1-5; D is uncertain. Looked up from germline, CDR1 is LNHDA and CDR2 is SQIVND (reference sequence). V was clipped by 3 bases and J by 5 bases, with 11 bases between them. This CDR3 comprises 14 residues. CDR3 in amino acids: CASSIQDKDQPQHF. The CDR3 DNA reads TGTGCCAGTAGTATTCAGGATAAGGATCAGCCCCAGCATTTT.

V is TRBV9 and J is TRBJ2-1; TRBD2 matches at 8 bases. With 6 bases clipped from V and 7 bases from J, the junction kept 6 bases outside the gene matches. Looked up from germline, CDR1 is SGDLS and CDR2 is YYNGEE. The CDR3 spans 13 residues. The CDR3 spells CASTAGAGNEQFF. The CDR3 nucleotides are TGTGCCAGCACAGCGGGGGCAGGGAATGAGCAGTTCTTC. Full variable domain (remainder filled in from reference TRBV9 and TRBJ2-1): DSGVTQTPKHLITATGQRVTLRCSPRSGDLSVYWYQQSLDQGLQFLIQYYNGEERAKGNILERFSAQQFPDLHSELNLSSLELGDSALYFCASTAGAGNEQFFGPGTRLTVL.

This clone was counted between two and nine times. The chain uses TRBV27 and TRBJ2-2; TRBD1 aligns across 10 bases. This CDR3 is built from 14 residues. After removal of 10 bases from V and 5 bases from J, the junction contained 7 bases not matched to a gene. Germline values: CDR1 MNHEY, CDR2 SMNVEV (reference sequence). The CDR3 protein is CANGPGQGTGELFF. For the CDR3, the DNA is TGTGCCAACGGTCCGGGACAGGGGACCGGGGAGCTGTTTTTT.

V gene TRBV7-6 combines with J gene TRBJ1-2, with 10 bases lining up with TRBD1. Per germline, CDR1 SGHVS and CDR2 FNYEAQ. Germline trimming cut 1 base from V and 0 bases from J; bases unmatched to any gene: 5. The CDR3 has 17 residues. The CDR3, as DNA: TGTGCCAGCAGCTTAGGGGACAGGGGAACTACTAACTATGGCTACACCTTC. Translation: CASSLGDRGTTNYGYTF.

V gene TRBV9 combines with J gene TRBJ1-2, with TRBD1 identical over 10 bases. V was clipped by 3 bases and J by 1 base; unmatched bases: 9. The CDR3 covers 17 residues. Germline values: CDR1 SGDLS, CDR2 YYNGEE. The CDR3 sequence is CASSARDRGFFNYGYTF. DNA for the CDR3: TGTGCCAGCAGCGCAAGGGACAGGGGTTTTTTTAACTATGGCTACACCTTC.

The rearrangement links TRBV13 to TRBJ2-5, with 10 positions matching TRBD2. CDR1 and CDR2 from the germline V gene are PRHDT and FYEKMQ (reference sequence). The CDR3 contains 14 residues. Trimming took 7 bases from V and 9 from J; bases not matched to a gene: 11. Written as DNA, the CDR3 is TGTGCCAGCATCCTAGCGGGGGCCCCCGAGGCCCAGTACTTC. This encodes CASILAGAPEAQYF.

Only a few counts were recorded for this clone. The chain uses TRBV9 and TRBJ2-7; D unclear. The CDR3 is 14 residues long. Looked up from germline, CDR1 is SGDLS and CDR2 is YYNGEE. V was clipped by 5 bases and J by 0 bases, with 12 bases between them. The CDR3 nucleotides are TGTGCCAGCAGTCCTACAGAGAACTCCTACGAGCAGTACTTC. It translates to CASSPTENSYEQYF.

V and J are TRBV5-8 and TRBJ2-5, with D tentatively TRBD2 (6 bases). This CDR3 spans 14 amino acids. Germline V gives CDR1 SGHTS, CDR2 YDEGEE. The V and J ends lost 3 bases and 5 bases respectively, with 14 bases between them. The CDR3 bases are TGTGCCAGCAGCTGGGGGGTTGGTCGGGAGACCCAGTACTTC. Encoded protein: CASSWGVGRETQYF.

V usage is TRBV30 and J usage is TRBJ1-2; maybe TRBD1 (5 bases). The CDR3 totals 13 residues. Between the trimmed V and J ends, which lost 0 bases and 4 bases, there was a span of 9 bases. Germline CDR1 GTSNPN, CDR2 SVGIG (reference sequence). The CDR3 loop is CAWSVGGAYGYTF. CDR3 coding DNA: TGTGCCTGGAGTGTTGGCGGGGCCTATGGCTACACCTTC.

This clone was seen a few times. The V call is TRBV11-1, the J call TRBJ2-3; TRBD2 agrees at 12 bases. The germline V gene has CDR1 SGHAT and CDR2 FQDESV (reference sequence). J gave up 0 bases and V 5 bases, and 3 bases lay outside the gene matches. The CDR3 spans 16 residues. The CDR3 DNA sequence: TGTGCCAGCAGCGAAGGGACTAGCGGGAGCACAGATACGCAGTATTTT. It specifies CASSEGTSGSTDTQYF.

The rearrangement joins TRBV10-3 to TRBJ2-2; tentatively, D is TRBD1 (5 bases). Germline V gene sequence: CDR1 ENHRY, CDR2 SYGVKD. V lost 5 bases to trimming and J lost 3 bases, with 13 bases between them. The CDR3 spans 15 residues. The CDR3 coding sequence is TGTGCCATCAGTAAGACAGTTTCGGACACCGGGGAGCTGTTTTTT. This translates into CAISKTVSDTGELFF.

In this sample, this clone turned up a few times. The chain combines TRBV5-1 with TRBJ1-1; the D gene is possibly TRBD1 (5 bases). Germline lookup yields CDR1 SGHRS and CDR2 YFSETQ. The V end lost 5 bases, the J end lost 4 bases, and 15 bases lay between the germline ends. The CDR3 length is 14 residues. CDR3 bases: TGCGCCAGCAGTCCGGACGGAGGGGTCACTGAAGCTTTCTTT. Protein sequence: CASSPDGGVTEAFF.

This clone was seen a few times. The V call is TRBV5-1, the J call TRBJ1-1, with TRBD1 identical over 9 bases. The CDR3 contains 14 residues. The trim removed 4 bases at V and 3 bases at J, leaving 4 bases unmatched. Germline V gene sequence: CDR1 SGHRS, CDR2 YFSETQ. CDR3 bases: TGCGCCAGCAGCCCAGGGACAGGGCACACTGAAGCTTTCTTT. Amino acid sequence: CASSPGTGHTEAFF.

This clone has just a few counts. This chain links TRBV28 with TRBJ1-2; no clear D. Germline V gives CDR1 MDHEN, CDR2 SYDVKM. The CDR3 runs to 14 residues. V was shortened by 5 bases and J by 0 bases, with 10 bases between the two germline ends. The CDR3 coding sequence is TGTGCCAGCAGTCCGCCCGAGACTAACTATGGCTACACCTTC. This translates into CASSPPETNYGYTF.